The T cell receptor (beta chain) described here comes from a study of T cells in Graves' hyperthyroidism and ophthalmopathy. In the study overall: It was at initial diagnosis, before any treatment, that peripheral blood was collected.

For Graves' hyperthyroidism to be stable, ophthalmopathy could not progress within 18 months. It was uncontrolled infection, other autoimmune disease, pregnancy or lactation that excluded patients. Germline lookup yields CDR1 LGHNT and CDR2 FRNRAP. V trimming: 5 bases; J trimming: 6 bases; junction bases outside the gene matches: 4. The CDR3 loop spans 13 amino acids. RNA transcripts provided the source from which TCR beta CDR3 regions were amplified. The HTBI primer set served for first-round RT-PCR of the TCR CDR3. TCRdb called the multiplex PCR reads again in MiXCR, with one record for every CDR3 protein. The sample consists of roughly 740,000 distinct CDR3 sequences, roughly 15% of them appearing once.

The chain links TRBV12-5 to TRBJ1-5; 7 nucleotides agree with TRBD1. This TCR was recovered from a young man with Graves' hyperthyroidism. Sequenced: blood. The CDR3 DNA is TGTGCTAGTGGTCAGACAGGGTTTCAGCCCCAGCATTTT. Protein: CASGQTGFQPQHF.